Following are 14 T cell receptor beta chains from one sample sequenced in a study. A single record per CDR3 protein comes from TCRdb applying MiXCR to the RT-PCR reads. The data contain about 700,000 distinct CDR3 sequences, around 14% of them singletons. Sequencing used memory CD4+ T cells from blood. All receptors come from a female donor in good health, serving as a healthy control.

This clonotype was observed a handful of times. The chain uses TRBV30 and TRBJ1-2; no clear D gene. Germline CDR1 GTSNPN, CDR2 SVGIG (reference sequence). V dropped 1 base and J dropped 3 bases, with 3 bases sitting between them. This CDR3 comprises 11 residues. The CDR3 loop reads CAWSGYYGYTF. The DNA for the CDR3 is TGTGCCTGGAGTGGGTACTATGGCTACACCTTC.

This clonotype was picked up a small number of times. The chain joins TRBV6-5 to TRBJ2-2, with TRBD1 matching over 9 bases. The V and J ends lost 5 bases and 3 bases, in that order; junction bases with no gene match: 4. The CDR3 consists of 15 residues. Germline V lookup: CDR1 MNHEY, CDR2 SVGAGI. CDR3 DNA: TGTGCCAGCAGTCTGGGGACAGGGTACACCGGGGAGCTGTTTTTT. This codes for CASSLGTGYTGELFF.

This clonotype was detected only a few times. This chain joins TRBV6-5 and TRBJ1-3; D is ambiguous. Deletions cut 2 bases from V and 0 bases from J, with 8 bases between. The CDR3 runs to 15 residues. The germline V gene has CDR1 MNHEY and CDR2 SVGAGI. In DNA form, the CDR3 reads TGTGCCAGCAGTTACGATATCTTCTCTGGAAACACCATATATTTT. It translates to CASSYDIFSGNTIYF.

This clonotype occurred a few times. V is TRBV4-2 and J is TRBJ1-2; a weak D match, TRBD1 (6 bases). Per the germline V gene, CDR1 is LGHNA and CDR2 is YNFKEQ. V lost 1 base, J lost 4 bases, and 13 bases lay in between. The length of the CDR3 is 15 residues. This chain's CDR3 is CASSQGQEDSYGYTF. CDR3 in DNA: TGTGCCAGCAGCCAAGGACAGGAAGATTCCTATGGCTACACCTTC.

The chain joins TRBV12-3 or TRBV12-4 to TRBJ2-7, with TRBD1 matching 7 bases. V dropped 5 bases and J dropped 2; count of bases not matched to a gene: 9. This CDR3 has 15 amino acids. CDR3 nucleotide sequence: TGTGCCAGCAGTCCCATCCCCACAGGGGCCTACGAGCAGTACTTC. Translated, it gives CASSPIPTGAYEQYF.

This clonotype occurred a few times. The V call is TRBV10-3, the J call TRBJ1-4, with D maybe TRBD1 (5 bases). Between the trimmed V and J ends, which lost 4 bases and 8 bases, there was a span of 14 bases. Germline values: CDR1 ENHRY, CDR2 SYGVKD. The CDR3 has 14 amino acids. The CDR3 DNA is TGTGCCATCAGTGGGGTAGGGGAGAACGAAAAACTGTTTTTT. It encodes CAISGVGENEKLFF.

This sequence joins TRBV4-1 and TRBJ1-4; D might be TRBD1 (6 bases). The CDR3 runs 15 residues. CDR1 and CDR2 (germline): MGHRA, YSYEKL. Trimming took 0 bases from V and 10 from J, leaving 15 bases between them. CDR3 loop: CASSQEGAVRGKLFF. The DNA of the CDR3 is TGCGCCAGCAGCCAAGAGGGGGCGGTGCGGGGAAAACTGTTTTTT.

Comment on this clonotype: A junction end diverges from the germline sequence, so it may reflect a read error. V is TRBV27 and J is TRBJ2-2; D unresolved. Germline V gene lookup returns CDR1 MNHEY and CDR2 SMNVEV (reference sequence). The CDR3 contains 16 residues. In nucleotides, the CDR3 is TGTGCCAGCAGTTTATCGATCGGAGTCTCCTACAATGAGCAGTTTTTT. Translation gives CASSLSIGVSYNEQFF.

The CDR3 spells CSAPLAGANTGELFF. The DNA of the CDR3 is TGCAGTGCCCCTTTAGCGGGAGCGAACACCGGGGAGCTGTTTTTT. The gene calls are TRBV20-1 and TRBJ2-2; 9 bases match TRBD2. V lost 6 bases and J lost 0; bases outside the gene matches: 5. CDR1 and CDR2 (germline): DFQATT, SNEGSKA (reference sequence). CDR3 length equals 15 residues.

There are a few counts of this clonotype. This chain joins TRBV28 and TRBJ2-1, with D hard to call. The CDR3 length is 16 residues. Germline loops: CDR1 MDHEN, CDR2 SYDVKM. Trimming took off 6 bases at V and 2 bases at J, with 17 bases between the two ends. The CDR3 nucleotides read TGTGCCAGCAGGTTTCGACCGCCTTCGCCCTACAATGAGCAGTTCTTC. Translation: CASRFRPPSPYNEQFF.

This clonotype was seen a few times. V gene TRBV9 combines with J gene TRBJ1-3; no firm D call. The CDR3 totals 14 residues. Trimming left V 2 bases short and J 0 bases short, with 6 bases between. The germline gives CDR1 SGDLS, CDR2 YYNGEE. The CDR3: CASSVDSSGNTIYF. CDR3 DNA sequence: TGTGCCAGCAGCGTTGATTCCTCTGGAAACACCATATATTTT.

Only a few counts were recorded for this clonotype. V and J are TRBV7-2 and TRBJ2-1, with 10 nucleotides matching TRBD1. The germline CDR1 and CDR2 sequences are SGHTA and FQGNSA. This CDR3 is built from 15 residues. The CDR3 region is CALTWGQGNYNEQFF. CDR3 in DNA: TGTGCTTTGACTTGGGGACAGGGGAACTACAATGAGCAGTTCTTC.

V usage is TRBV6-4 and J usage is TRBJ2-4; 8 bases align to TRBD1. The CDR3 loop spans 13 amino acids. Germline loops: CDR1 MRHNA, CDR2 SNTAGT. J gave up 7 bases and V 3 bases, and 2 bases lay outside the gene matches. The CDR3 coding sequence is TGTGCCAGCAGTGAAGGACAGGGTAACATTCAGTACTTC. As protein: CASSEGQGNIQYF.

The chain combines TRBV5-6 with TRBJ1-2; maybe TRBD1 (6 bases). The CDR3 length is 15 residues. CDR1 and CDR2 from the germline V gene are SGHDT and YYEEEE. V was trimmed by 0 bases and J by 2 bases, leaving 11 bases between them. CDR3 nucleotides: TGTGCCAGCAGCTTGGTTACAGGGTCAAACTATGGCTACACCTTC. Translation: CASSLVTGSNYGYTF.